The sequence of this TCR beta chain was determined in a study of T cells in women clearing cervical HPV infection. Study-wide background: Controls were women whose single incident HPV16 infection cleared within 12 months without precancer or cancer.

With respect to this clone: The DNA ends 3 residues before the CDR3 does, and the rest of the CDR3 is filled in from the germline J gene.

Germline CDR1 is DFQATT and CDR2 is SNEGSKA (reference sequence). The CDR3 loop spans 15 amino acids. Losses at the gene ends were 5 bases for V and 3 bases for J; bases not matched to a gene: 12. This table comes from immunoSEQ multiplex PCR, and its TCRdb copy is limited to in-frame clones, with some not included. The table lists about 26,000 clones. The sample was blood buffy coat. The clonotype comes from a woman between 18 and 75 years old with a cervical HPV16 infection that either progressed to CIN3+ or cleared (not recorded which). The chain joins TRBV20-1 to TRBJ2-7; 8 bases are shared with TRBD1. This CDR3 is CSAAPADRGFYEQYF. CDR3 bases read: TGCAGTGCTGCACCCGCCGACAGGGGATTCTACGAG.